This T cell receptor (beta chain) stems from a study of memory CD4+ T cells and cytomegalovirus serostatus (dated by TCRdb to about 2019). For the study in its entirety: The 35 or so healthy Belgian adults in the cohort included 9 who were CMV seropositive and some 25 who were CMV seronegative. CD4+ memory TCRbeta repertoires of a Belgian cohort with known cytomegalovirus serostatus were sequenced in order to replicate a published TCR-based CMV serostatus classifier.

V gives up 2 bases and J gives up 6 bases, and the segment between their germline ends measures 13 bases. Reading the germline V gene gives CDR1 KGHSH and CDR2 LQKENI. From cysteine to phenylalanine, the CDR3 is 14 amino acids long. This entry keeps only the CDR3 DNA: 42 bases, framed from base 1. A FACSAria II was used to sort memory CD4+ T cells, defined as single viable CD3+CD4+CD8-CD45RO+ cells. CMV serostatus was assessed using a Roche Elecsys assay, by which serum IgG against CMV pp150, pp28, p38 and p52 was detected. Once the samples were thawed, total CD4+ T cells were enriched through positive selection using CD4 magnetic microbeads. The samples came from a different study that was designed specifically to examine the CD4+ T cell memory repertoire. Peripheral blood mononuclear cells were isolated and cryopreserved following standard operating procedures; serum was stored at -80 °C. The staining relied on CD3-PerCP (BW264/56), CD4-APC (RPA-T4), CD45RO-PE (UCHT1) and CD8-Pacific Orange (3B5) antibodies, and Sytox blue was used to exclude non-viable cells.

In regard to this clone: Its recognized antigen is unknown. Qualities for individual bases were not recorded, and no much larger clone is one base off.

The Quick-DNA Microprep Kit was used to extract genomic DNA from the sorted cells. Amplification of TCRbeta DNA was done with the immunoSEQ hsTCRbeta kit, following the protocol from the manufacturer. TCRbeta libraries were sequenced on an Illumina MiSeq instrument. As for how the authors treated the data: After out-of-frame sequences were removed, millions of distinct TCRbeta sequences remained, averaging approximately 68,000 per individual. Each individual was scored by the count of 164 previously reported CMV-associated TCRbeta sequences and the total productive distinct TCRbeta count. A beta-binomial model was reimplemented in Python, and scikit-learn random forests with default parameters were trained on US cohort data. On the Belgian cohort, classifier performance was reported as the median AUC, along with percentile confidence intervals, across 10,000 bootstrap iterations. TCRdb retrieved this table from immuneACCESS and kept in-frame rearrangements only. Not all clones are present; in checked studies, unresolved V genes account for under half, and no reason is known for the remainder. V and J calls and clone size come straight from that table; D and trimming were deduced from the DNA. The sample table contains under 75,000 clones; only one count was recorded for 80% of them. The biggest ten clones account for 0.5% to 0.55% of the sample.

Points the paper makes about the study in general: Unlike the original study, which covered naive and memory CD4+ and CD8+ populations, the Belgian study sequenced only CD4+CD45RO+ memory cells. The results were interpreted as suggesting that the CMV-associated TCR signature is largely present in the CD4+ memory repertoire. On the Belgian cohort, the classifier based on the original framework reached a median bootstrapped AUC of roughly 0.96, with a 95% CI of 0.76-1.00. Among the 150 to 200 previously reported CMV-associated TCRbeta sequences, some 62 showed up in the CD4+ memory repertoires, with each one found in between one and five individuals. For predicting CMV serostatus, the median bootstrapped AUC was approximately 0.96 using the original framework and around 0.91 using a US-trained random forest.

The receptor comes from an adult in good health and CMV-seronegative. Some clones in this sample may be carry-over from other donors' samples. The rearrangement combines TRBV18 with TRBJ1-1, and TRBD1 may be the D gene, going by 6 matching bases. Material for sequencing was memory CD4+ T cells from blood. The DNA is TGTGCCAGCTCACCAGACCAACAGGGCGCTGAAGCTTTCTTT. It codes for CASSPDQQGAEAFF.